The entry that follows covers one T cell receptor beta chain sequence. Its cognate antigen has yet to be identified. Per-base quality was not reported, and no clone a single base away is much larger than it. Instrument used: Illumina NovaSeq 6000. Using 5'RACE with constant-segment primers, TCRalpha and TCRbeta cDNA libraries were constructed, with sample barcodes and unique molecular identifiers added in the process. Trizol reagent was used to extract RNA from every sample. Amplification of the libraries took two PCR steps, and the second step added a second sample barcode plus Illumina TruSeq adapters. Libraries were sequenced on an Illumina NovaSeq with 2 x 150 bp paired-end reads. In the authors' own workflow: Demultiplexing of reads and collapsing into UMI-guided consensus sequences were performed with migec v1.2.7. Using mixcr v2.1.11, the UMI consensuses were aligned to TRA and TRB V and J templates and assembled into clonotypes. A clonotype was counted as expanded or contracted only when both edgeR and NoisET called the clonotype significant, with the noise models trained on biological replicates. For edgeR calls, the thresholds were a false discovery rate-adjusted p below 0.01 and a log2 fold-change of 1. PCA with hierarchical clustering of max-normalized trajectories of the 1000 most abundant clonotypes was used as exploratory dynamics analysis. Separately sequenced CD4+ and CD8+ repertoires were used to assign a CD4 or CD8 phenotype to each responding clone. The raw public data were reprocessed by TCRdb itself: fastp quality trimming at Q25, MiXCR clonotype calling, in-frame beta chains only. A single entry per CDR3 protein holds the most common genes and DNA from its merged rows. These V and J calls rely on TCRdb rather than the paper's analysis. The sample has under 700,000 distinct CDR3 sequences on record, 20% of them singletons. The top ten hold under 15% of the sample.

V loses 1 base, J loses 2 bases, and the germline ends lie 8 bases apart. Looking up the germline V gene yields CDR1 LGHNA and CDR2 YNFKEQ. From cysteine to phenylalanine, the CDR3 is 14 amino acids long. The entry retains the CDR3 DNA only, 42 bases that are in frame from base 1. The source of the sample is a study of T-cell memory formation after mild COVID-19 (TCRdb year 2021). Regarding the research as a whole: Most TCR sequence clusters were specific to one of the two donors. The cohort was made up of two young adult volunteers, one female and one male, who were previously healthy. In a couple of donors, T-cell clones that expanded and contracted after mild COVID-19 were followed by sequencing TCRalpha and TCRbeta repertoires longitudinally. Findings and caveats that apply to the study as a whole: The detection of some responding clones in pre-infection memory suggests that pre-existing cross-reactive memory T cells joined the SARS-CoV-2 response. The study covered only a couple of mild cases, and larger cohorts including severe cases with pre-infection samples were considered necessary. Balanced CD4/CD8 phenotypes were observed for clones contracting from day 15 to 85, whereas a bias towards CD4+ was observed for a second wave of clones expanding from day 15 to 37. Contracting CD4+ clones turned up mainly in the CM and EM memory subsets, whereas EMRA was where CD8+ clones were enriched. SARS-CoV-2 specificity of the second-wave clones peaking on day 37 was not confirmed.

Ficoll-Paque density gradient centrifugation was the method used to isolate PBMCs. The sample comprised PBMCs or a T cell subset sorted from them (not recorded which). The rearranged segments are TRBV4-2 and TRBJ2-5; the D gene is perhaps TRBD1, on 5 matching bases. The clonotype was recovered from an adult woman who had mild COVID-19 (a few samples of this study predate the infection). The sample titles of this study are shuffled in the database, so cell type and time point are left out; the donor was told from shared clones. At the DNA level, the sequence is TGTGCCAGCAGCCAAGGGGGCGGACAAGAGACCCAGTACTTC. Its product reads: CASSQGGGQETQYF.